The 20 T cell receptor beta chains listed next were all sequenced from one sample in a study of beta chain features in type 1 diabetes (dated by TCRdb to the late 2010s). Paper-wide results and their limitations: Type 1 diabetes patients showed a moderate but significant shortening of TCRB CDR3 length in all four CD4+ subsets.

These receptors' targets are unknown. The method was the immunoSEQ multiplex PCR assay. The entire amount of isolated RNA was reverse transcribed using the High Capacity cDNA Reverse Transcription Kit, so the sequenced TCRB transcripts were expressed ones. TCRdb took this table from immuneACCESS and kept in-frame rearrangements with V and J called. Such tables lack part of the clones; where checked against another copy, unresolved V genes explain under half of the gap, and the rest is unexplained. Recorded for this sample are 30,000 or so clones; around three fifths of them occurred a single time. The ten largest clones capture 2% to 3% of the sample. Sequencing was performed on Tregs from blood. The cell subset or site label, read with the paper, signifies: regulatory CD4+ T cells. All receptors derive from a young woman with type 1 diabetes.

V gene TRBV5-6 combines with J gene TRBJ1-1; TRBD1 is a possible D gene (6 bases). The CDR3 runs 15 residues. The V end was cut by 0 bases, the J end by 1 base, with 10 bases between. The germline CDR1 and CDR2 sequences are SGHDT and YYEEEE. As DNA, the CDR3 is TGTGCCAGCAGCTTGGGGCCAGGGGAGAACACTGAAGCTTTCTTT. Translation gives CASSLGPGENTEAFF.

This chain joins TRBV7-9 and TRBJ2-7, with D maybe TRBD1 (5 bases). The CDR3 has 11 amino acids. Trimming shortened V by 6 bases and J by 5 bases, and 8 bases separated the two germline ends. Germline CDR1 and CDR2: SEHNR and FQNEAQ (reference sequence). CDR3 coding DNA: TGTGCCAGCAGGCAGGGTGACGAGCAGTACTTC. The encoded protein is CASRQGDEQYF.

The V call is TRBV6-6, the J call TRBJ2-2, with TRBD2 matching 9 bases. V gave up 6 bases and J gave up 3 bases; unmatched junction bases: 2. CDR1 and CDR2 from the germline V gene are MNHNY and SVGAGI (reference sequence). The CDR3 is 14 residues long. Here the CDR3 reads CASSQRGDTGELFF. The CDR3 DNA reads TGTGCCAGCAGCCAGCGGGGGGACACCGGGGAGCTGTTTTTT.

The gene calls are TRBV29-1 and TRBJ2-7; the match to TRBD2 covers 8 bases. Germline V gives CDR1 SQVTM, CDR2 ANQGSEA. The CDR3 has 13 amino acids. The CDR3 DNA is TGCAGTGTGTTACTAGCGGAAAGGTACGAGCAGTACTTC. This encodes CSVLLAERYEQYF.

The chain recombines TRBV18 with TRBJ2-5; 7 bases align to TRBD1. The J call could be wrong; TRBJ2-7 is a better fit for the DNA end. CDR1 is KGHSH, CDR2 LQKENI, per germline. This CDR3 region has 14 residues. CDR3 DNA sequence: TGTGCCAGCTCACGGGACAGCACATCCTACGAGCAGTACTTC. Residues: CASSRDSTSYEQYF.

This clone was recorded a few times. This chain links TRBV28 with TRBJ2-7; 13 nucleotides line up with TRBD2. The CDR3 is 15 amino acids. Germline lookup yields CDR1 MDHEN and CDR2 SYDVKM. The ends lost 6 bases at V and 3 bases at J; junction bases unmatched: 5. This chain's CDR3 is CASSATSGGLYEQYF. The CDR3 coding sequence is TGTGCCAGCAGCGCGACTAGCGGGGGGCTCTACGAGCAGTACTTC.

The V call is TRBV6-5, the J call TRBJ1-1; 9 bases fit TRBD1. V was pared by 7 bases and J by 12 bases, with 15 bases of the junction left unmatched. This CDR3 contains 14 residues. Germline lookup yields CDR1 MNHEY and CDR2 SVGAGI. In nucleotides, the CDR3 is TGTGCCAGCACCACCCCCGGTACAGGGGGCAGAACTTTCTTT. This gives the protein CASTTPGTGGRTFF.

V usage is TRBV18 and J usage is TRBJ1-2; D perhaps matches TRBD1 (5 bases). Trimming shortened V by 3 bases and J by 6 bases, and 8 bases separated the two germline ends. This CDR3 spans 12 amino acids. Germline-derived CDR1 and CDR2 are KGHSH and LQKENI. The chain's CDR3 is CASSPSGDGYTF. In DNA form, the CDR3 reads TGTGCCAGCTCACCCTCGGGGGATGGCTACACCTTC.

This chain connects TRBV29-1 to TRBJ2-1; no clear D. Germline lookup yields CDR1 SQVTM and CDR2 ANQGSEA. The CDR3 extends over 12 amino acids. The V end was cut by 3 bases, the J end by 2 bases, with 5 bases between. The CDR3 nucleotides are TGCAGCGTTGAGTCAGCCTACAATGAGCAGTTCTTC. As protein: CSVESAYNEQFF.

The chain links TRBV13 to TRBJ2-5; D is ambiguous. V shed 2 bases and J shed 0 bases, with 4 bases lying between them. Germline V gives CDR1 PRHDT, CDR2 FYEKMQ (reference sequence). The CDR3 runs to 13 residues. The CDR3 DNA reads TGTGCCAGCAGCTTATACAACCAAGAGACCCAGTACTTC. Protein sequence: CASSLYNQETQYF.

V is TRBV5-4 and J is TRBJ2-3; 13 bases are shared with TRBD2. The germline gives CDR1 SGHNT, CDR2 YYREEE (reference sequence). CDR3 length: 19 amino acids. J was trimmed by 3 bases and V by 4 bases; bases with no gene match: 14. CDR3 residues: CASSRPGLAGEGGTDTQYF. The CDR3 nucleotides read TGTGCCAGCAGCCGACCCGGACTAGCGGGAGAAGGAGGGACAGATACGCAGTATTTT.

The CDR3 protein is CASSFGLAVKYF. The CDR3 DNA follows: TGTGCCAGCAGCTTCGGACTAGCTGTAAAGTACTTC. The rearrangement uses TRBV7-9 and TRBJ2-7; 8 positions agree with TRBD2. From germline, CDR1 is SEHNR and CDR2 FQNEAQ (reference sequence). The CDR3 extends over 12 amino acids. V shed 3 bases and J 11 bases; nucleotides not matched to a gene: 6.

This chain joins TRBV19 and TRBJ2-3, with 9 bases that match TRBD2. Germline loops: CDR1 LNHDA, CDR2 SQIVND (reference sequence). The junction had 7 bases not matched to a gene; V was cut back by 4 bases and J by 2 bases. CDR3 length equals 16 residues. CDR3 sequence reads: CASSNLAGSTTDTQYF. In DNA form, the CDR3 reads TGTGCCAGTAGTAATCTAGCGGGATCGACCACAGATACGCAGTATTTT.

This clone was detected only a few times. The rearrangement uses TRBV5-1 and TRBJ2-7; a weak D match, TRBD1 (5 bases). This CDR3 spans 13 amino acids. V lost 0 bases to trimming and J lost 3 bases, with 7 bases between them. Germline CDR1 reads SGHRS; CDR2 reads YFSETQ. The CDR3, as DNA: TGCGCCAGCAGCTTGGGACAGTTCTACGAGCAGTACTTC. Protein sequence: CASSLGQFYEQYF.

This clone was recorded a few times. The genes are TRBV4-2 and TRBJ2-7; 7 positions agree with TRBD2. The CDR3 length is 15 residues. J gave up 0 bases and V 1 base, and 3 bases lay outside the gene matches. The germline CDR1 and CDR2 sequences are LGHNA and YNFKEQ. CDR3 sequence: CASSQVERGSYEQYF. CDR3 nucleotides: TGTGCCAGCAGCCAAGTAGAGCGGGGCTCCTACGAGCAGTACTTC.

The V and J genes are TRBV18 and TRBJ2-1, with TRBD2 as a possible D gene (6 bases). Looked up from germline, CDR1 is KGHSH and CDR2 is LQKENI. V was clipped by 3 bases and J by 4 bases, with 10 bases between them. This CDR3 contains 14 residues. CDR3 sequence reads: CASSPTSIYNEQFF. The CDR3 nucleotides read TGTGCCAGCTCACCGACTAGTATATACAATGAGCAGTTCTTC. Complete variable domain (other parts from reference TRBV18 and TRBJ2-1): NAGVMQNPRHLVRRRGQEARLRCSPMKGHSHVYWYRQLPEEGLKFMVYLQKENIIDESGMPKERFSAEFPKEGPSILRIQQVVRGDSAAYFCASSPTSIYNEQFFGPGTRLTVL.

CDR3 in DNA: TGTGCCAGCAGCCCAGGGACTAGATCGAACACCGGGGAGCTGTTTTTT. Its protein is CASSPGTRSNTGELFF. The genes are TRBV9 and TRBJ2-2; 8 nucleotides match TRBD2. V lost 4 bases, J lost 0 bases, and 5 bases stayed unmatched. This CDR3 has 16 residues. CDR1 and CDR2 from the germline V gene are SGDLS and YYNGEE.

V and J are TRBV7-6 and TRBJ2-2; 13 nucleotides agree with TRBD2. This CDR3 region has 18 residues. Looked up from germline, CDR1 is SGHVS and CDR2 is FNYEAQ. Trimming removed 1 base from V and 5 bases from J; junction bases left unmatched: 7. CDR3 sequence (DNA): TGTGCCAGCAGCTTAGTGAGGACTAGCGGGAGAGGGACCGGGGAGCTGTTTTTT. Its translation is CASSLVRTSGRGTGELFF.

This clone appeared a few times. The CDR3 reads CASSLAPPSGGAYEQYF. For the CDR3, the DNA is TGTGCCAGCAGCTTAGCGCCCCCTAGCGGAGGCGCCTACGAGCAGTACTTC. The V and J genes are TRBV7-6 and TRBJ2-7, with 7 bases lining up with TRBD2. V trimming: 0 bases; J trimming: 2 bases; junction bases outside the gene matches: 10. Germline V gene sequence: CDR1 SGHVS, CDR2 FNYEAQ. CDR3 length: 17 residues.

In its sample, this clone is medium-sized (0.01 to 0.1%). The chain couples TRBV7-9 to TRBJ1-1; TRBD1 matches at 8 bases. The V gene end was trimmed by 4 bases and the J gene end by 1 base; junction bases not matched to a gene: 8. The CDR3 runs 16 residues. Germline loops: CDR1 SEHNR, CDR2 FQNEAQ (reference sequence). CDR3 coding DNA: TGTGCCAGCAGCTCACCCCCCGGGACAGGGAACACTGAAGCTTTCTTT. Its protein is CASSSPPGTGNTEAFF.